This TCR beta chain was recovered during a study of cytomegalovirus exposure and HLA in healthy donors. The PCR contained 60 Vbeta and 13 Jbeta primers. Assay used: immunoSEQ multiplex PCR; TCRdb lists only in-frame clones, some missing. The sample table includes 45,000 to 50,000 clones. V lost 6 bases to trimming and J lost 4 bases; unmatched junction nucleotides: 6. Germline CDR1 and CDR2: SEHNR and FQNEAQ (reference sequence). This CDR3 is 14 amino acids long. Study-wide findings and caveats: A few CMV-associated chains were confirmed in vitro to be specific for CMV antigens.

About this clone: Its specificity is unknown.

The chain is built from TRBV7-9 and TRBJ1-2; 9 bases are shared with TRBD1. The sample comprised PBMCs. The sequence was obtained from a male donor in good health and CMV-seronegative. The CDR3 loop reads CASRTGGVSYGYTF. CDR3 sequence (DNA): TGTGCCAGCAGGACAGGGGGGGTGAGCTATGGCTACACCTTC.